This T cell receptor (beta chain) was recorded in a study of T cells in localized non-small cell lung cancer. V dropped 7 bases and J dropped 8; count of bases not matched to a gene: 10. Germline V gives CDR1 MNHEY, CDR2 SVGAGI. The CDR3 has 14 amino acids. The assay was immunoSEQ multiplex PCR, and TCRdb's table has in-frame clones only and misses some. The sample gives tens of thousands of clones, 80% to 85% of which show up once; approximately 4.4% is in the top ten. The chain links TRBV6-5 to TRBJ1-4, with TRBD1 matching over 7 bases. This receptor was identified in a man between 40 and 70 years old with stage II lung adenocarcinoma. Specimen: PBMCs, collected before any cancer treatment. The CDR3: CASNTGRGREKLFF. As DNA, the CDR3 is TGTGCCAGCAACACCGGTAGGGGGCGGGAAAAACTGTTTTTT.